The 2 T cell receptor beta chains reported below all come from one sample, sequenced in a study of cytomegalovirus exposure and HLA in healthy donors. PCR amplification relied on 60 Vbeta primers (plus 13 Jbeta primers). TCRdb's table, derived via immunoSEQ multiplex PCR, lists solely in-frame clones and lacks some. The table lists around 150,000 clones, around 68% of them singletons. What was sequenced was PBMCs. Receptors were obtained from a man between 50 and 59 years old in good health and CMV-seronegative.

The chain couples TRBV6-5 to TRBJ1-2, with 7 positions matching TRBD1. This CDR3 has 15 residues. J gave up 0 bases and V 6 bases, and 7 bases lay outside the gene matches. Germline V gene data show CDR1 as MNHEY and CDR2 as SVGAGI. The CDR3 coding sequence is TGTGCCAGCAGACTGGGACAGACCTCTAACTATGGCTACACCTTC. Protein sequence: CASRLGQTSNYGYTF.

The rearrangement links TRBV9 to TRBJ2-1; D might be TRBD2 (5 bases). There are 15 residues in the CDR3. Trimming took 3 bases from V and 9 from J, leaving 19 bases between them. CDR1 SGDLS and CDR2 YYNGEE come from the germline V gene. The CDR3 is CASSATTRYFGEQFF. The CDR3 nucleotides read TGTGCCAGCAGCGCGACTACTAGATACTTCGGTGAGCAGTTCTTC.